The 27 T cell receptor beta chains below were found in one sample sequenced in a study of cytotoxic CD8 clonotypes in ibrutinib-treated CLL. Method: immunoSEQ multiplex PCR; TCRdb's copy keeps in-frame clones and lacks some. In the table there are about 85,000 clones, more than 75% of which are singletons. Sequenced here: PBMCs, sampled after 12 months of ibrutinib treatment. The receptors shown here come from a human donor with chronic lymphocytic leukemia.

There are a few counts of this clone. The rearrangement joins TRBV19 to TRBJ2-3; D tentatively reads TRBD1 or TRBD2 (5 bases each). Germline assignment: CDR1 LNHDA and CDR2 SQIVND (reference sequence). There are 14 residues in the CDR3. Trimming took off 10 bases at V and 3 bases at J, with 17 bases between the two ends. DNA of the CDR3: TGTGCCACCCGCCCCAGGGAGTCAACAGATACGCAGTATTTT. Its translation: CATRPRESTDTQYF.

The chain links TRBV9 to TRBJ1-5; D is ambiguous. Looked up from germline, CDR1 is SGDLS and CDR2 is YYNGEE. The germline V and J ends were trimmed by 0 bases and 1 base, with 11 bases remaining between them. The CDR3 runs to 16 residues. The CDR3 loop reads CASSVGYGESNQPQHF. The CDR3 region has the DNA TGTGCCAGCAGCGTAGGTTATGGAGAGAGCAATCAGCCCCAGCATTTT.

The chain has TRBV5-5 and TRBJ1-2; no clear D. Germline loops: CDR1 SGHKS, CDR2 YYEKEE (reference sequence). This CDR3 has 14 residues. Trimming pared 0 bases from V and 8 bases from J, leaving 14 bases between. The CDR3 protein is CASSLVREPWGYTF. CDR3 DNA sequence: TGTGCCAGCAGCTTGGTTCGAGAACCGTGGGGCTACACCTTC.

This sequence joins TRBV29-1 and TRBJ1-2; 12 nucleotides agree with TRBD1. The CDR3 sequence is 14 residues long. V was pared by 7 bases and J by 8 bases, with 11 bases of the junction left unmatched. CDR1 and CDR2 from the germline V gene are SQVTM and ANQGSEA. The CDR3 DNA follows: TGCAGCGCCGCCGGGACAGGGGGCCCGGGAGGCTACACCTTC. This translates into CSAAGTGGPGGYTF.

This chain connects TRBV2 to TRBJ2-5, with D unclear. The CDR3 totals 14 residues. The germline gives CDR1 SNHLY, CDR2 FYNNEI. The V gene lost 4 bases and the J gene lost 5 bases, with 14 bases spanning the gap. Here the CDR3 reads CASSVEWGGETQYF. CDR3 sequence (DNA): TGTGCCAGCAGTGTTGAATGGGGTGGGGAGACCCAGTACTTC.

The chain recombines TRBV28 with TRBJ1-5, with D maybe TRBD1 (5 bases). Germline CDR1 and CDR2: MDHEN and SYDVKM. This CDR3 comprises 13 residues. V was cut by 8 bases and J by 9 bases, with 17 bases left in between. The CDR3 nucleotides read TGTGCCAGCGGTTCCGGGGGGGGAGGGCCCCAGCATTTT. Protein product: CASGSGGGGPQHF.

The table lists this clone with a count of one. This chain links TRBV7-9 with TRBJ2-5; D remains unclear. CDR3 length equals 15 residues. Germline CDR1 reads SEHNR; CDR2 reads FQNEAQ (reference sequence). The V end lost 1 base, the J end lost 3 bases, and 12 bases lay between the germline ends. The chain's CDR3 is CASSLGVTIKETQYF. The CDR3 DNA reads TGTGCCAGCAGCTTAGGGGTAACGATCAAAGAGACCCAGTACTTC.

This chain joins TRBV10-3 and TRBJ1-2, with unresolved D. Germline loops: CDR1 ENHRY, CDR2 SYGVKD. V dropped 7 bases and J dropped 2 bases, with 5 bases sitting between them. This CDR3 spans 11 amino acids. CDR3 DNA: TGTGCCATCACCGCAAACTATGGCTACACCTTC. Protein: CAITANYGYTF.

The rearrangement links TRBV2 to TRBJ2-2; D gene ambiguous. The CDR3 length is 11 residues. The V and J ends lost 3 bases and 6 bases respectively, with 2 bases between them. Germline CDR1 is SNHLY and CDR2 is FYNNEI. CDR3: CASSDAGELFF. The CDR3 bases are TGTGCCAGCAGTGACGCCGGGGAGCTGTTTTTT.

The J gene is TRBJ1-1, the V gene TRBV10-3; 9 bases are shared with TRBD1. V trimming: 4 bases; J trimming: 3 bases; junction bases outside the gene matches: 6. Per germline, CDR1 ENHRY and CDR2 SYGVKD. The CDR3 runs to 15 residues. Written as DNA, the CDR3 is TGTGCCATCAGTGTCCGGGGACAGGGTGACACTGAAGCTTTCTTT. The encoded protein is CAISVRGQGDTEAFF.

The genes are TRBV19 and TRBJ2-7, with 7 bases that match TRBD2. V lost 3 bases, J lost 2 bases, and 7 bases stayed unmatched. The CDR3 contains 15 residues. Germline V gene sequence: CDR1 LNHDA, CDR2 SQIVND (reference sequence). CDR3 amino acids: CASSMEASGTYEQYF. The CDR3 DNA reads as TGTGCCAGTAGTATGGAGGCTAGCGGAACCTACGAGCAGTACTTC.

This chain connects TRBV6-6 to TRBJ1-6; 10 bases align to TRBD1. The J segment lost 9 bases and the V segment lost 6 bases, leaving 5 bases of the junction unmatched. CDR3 length equals 14 residues. Germline CDR1 MNHNY, CDR2 SVGAGI (reference sequence). CDR3 residues: CASRDRGSVSPLHF. DNA of the CDR3: TGTGCCAGCAGGGACAGGGGGTCTGTTTCACCCCTCCACTTT.

With regard to this clone: A much larger clonotype is one base distant, so this may be a read error. Distinct nucleotide sequences in the sample also encode this CDR3. The V and J genes are TRBV10-3 and TRBJ2-1; 9 bases map to TRBD2. Trimming took 0 bases from V and 7 from J; bases not matched to a gene: 10. The CDR3 totals 17 residues. CDR1 is ENHRY, CDR2 SYGVKD, per germline. The CDR3 coding sequence is TGTGCCATCAGTGAGTCGAGGGGGGGACTAGCATTTAATGAGCAGTTCTTC. Protein product: CAISESRGGLAFNEQFF.

The rearrangement uses TRBV18 and TRBJ2-5; TRBD1 aligns across 9 bases. This CDR3 has 15 residues. Germline CDR1 KGHSH, CDR2 LQKENI. J was trimmed by 10 bases and V by 2 bases; bases with no gene match: 11. The CDR3 region has the DNA TGTGCCAGCTCACCAGACGGGACAGGGACTGGGGACCAGTACTTC. It translates to CASSPDGTGTGDQYF.

The chain joins TRBV29-1 to TRBJ1-1; D not certain. Germline V lookup: CDR1 SQVTM, CDR2 ANQGSEA. This CDR3 contains 10 residues. Trimming stripped 5 bases from V and 6 bases from J, with 7 bases between. The CDR3 DNA reads TGCAGCGTTCGGACGGCTGAAGCTTTCTTT. Translating gives CSVRTAEAFF.

The gene calls are TRBV11-3 and TRBJ2-3; tentative D call: TRBD1 (6 bases). CDR3 length: 13 amino acids. Germline V gives CDR1 SGHNT, CDR2 YENEEA. V lost 5 bases, J lost 5 bases, and 11 bases lay in between. Here the CDR3 DNA reads TGTGCCAGCAGCCCCAGGGGCAGAGATACGCAGTATTTT. It is translated as CASSPRGRDTQYF.

The table lists this clone with a count of one. This chain uses TRBV5-1 with TRBJ2-5, with TRBD2 matching 7 bases. V dropped 0 bases and J dropped 3; count of bases not matched to a gene: 8. The germline V gene has CDR1 SGHRS and CDR2 YFSETQ. The CDR3 has 16 amino acids. DNA of the CDR3: TGCGCCAGCAGCTTGGGGAGAACTAGCGAAAAAGAGACCCAGTACTTC. Its protein is CASSLGRTSEKETQYF.

The chain employs TRBV28 and TRBJ2-6; D unclear. Trimming cost V 5 bases and J 4 bases, with 18 bases left between them. CDR3 length: 17 amino acids. The V gene's germline CDR1 is MDHEN and CDR2 SYDVKM. The CDR3 loop is CASSLTSAPPGANVLTF. The CDR3 region has the DNA TGTGCCAGCAGTCTTACCTCCGCGCCGCCGGGGGCCAACGTCCTGACTTTC.

Concerning this clone itself: One end of the junction is discordant with germline, which a read error may explain. The V and J genes are TRBV14 and TRBJ2-7, with TRBD1 identical over 8 bases. Germline assignment: CDR1 SGHDN and CDR2 FVKESK. This CDR3 comprises 14 residues. The CDR3 region is CAGSRGTGGYEQYF. The CDR3 DNA reads TGTGCCGGCAGCCGGGGGACAGGTGGCTACGAGCAGTACTTC.

This chain joins TRBV28 and TRBJ1-1, with TRBD1 matching over 8 bases. The CDR3 consists of 15 residues. V dropped 2 bases and J dropped 4; count of bases not matched to a gene: 6. Germline assignment: CDR1 MDHEN and CDR2 SYDVKM. The CDR3 spells CASSLEDREGTEAFF. In DNA, the CDR3 is TGTGCCAGCAGTTTAGAGGACAGGGAGGGCACTGAAGCTTTCTTT. Full variable domain (outside the CDR3, taken from reference TRBV28 and TRBJ1-1): DVKVTQSSRYLVKRTGEKVFLECVQDMDHENMFWYRQDPGLGLRLIYFSYDVKMKEKGDIPEGYSVSREKKERFSLILESASTNQTSMYLCASSLEDREGTEAFFGQGTRLTVV.

The chain couples TRBV11-3 to TRBJ2-7; D possibly corresponds to TRBD2 (5 bases). This CDR3 is built from 15 residues. In germline, CDR1 is SGHNT, CDR2 YENEEA. V was clipped by 5 bases and J by 2 bases, with 16 bases between them. CDR3 region: CASSQSGGGAYEQYF. The CDR3 DNA follows: TGTGCCAGCAGCCAGAGCGGCGGCGGCGCCTACGAGCAGTACTTC.

This rearrangement joins TRBV28 to TRBJ2-7, with D possibly called TRBD1 or TRBD2 (5 bases each). V gave up 4 bases and J gave up 3 bases, with 13 bases separating them. Germline CDR1 reads MDHEN; CDR2 reads SYDVKM. The CDR3 spans 14 residues. CDR3 protein: CASSSPGTVYEQYF. For the CDR3, the DNA is TGTGCCAGCAGTTCCCCGGGGACGGTCTACGAGCAGTACTTC.

The J gene is TRBJ2-7, the V gene TRBV7-3; D ambiguous. V lost 5 bases, J lost 3 bases, and 11 bases lay in between. Germline assignment: CDR1 SGHTA and CDR2 FQGTGA. This CDR3 comprises 13 residues. Here the CDR3 reads CASSPRTGYEQYF. The CDR3 coding sequence is TGTGCCAGCAGCCCCAGAACGGGCTACGAGCAGTACTTC.

The V gene is TRBV7-2, the J gene TRBJ2-6; D ambiguous. The V and J ends lost 5 bases and 0 bases respectively, with 5 bases between them. Germline loops: CDR1 SGHTA, CDR2 FQGNSA. The CDR3 is made up of 14 amino acids. The CDR3 DNA is TGTGCCAGCAGCCCGGACTCTGGGGCCAACGTCCTGACTTTC. Translated: CASSPDSGANVLTF. Based on the CDR3 plus reference TRBV7-2 and TRBJ2-6, the full variable domain is GAGVSQSPSNKVTEKGKDVELRCDPISGHTALYWYRQSLGQGLEFLIYFQGNSAPDKSGLPSDRFSAERTGGSVSTLTIQRTQQEDSAVYLCASSPDSGANVLTFGAGSRLTVL.

This clone was seen only a few times. The rearrangement links TRBV4-3 to TRBJ2-7; a weak D match, TRBD2 (6 bases). The CDR3 is 15 amino acids. CDR1 LGHNA and CDR2 YSLEER come from the germline V gene. Trimming took 1 base from V and 0 from J, leaving 10 bases between them. CDR3 region: CASSQGWGDSYEQYF. The DNA for the CDR3 is TGCGCCAGCAGCCAAGGGTGGGGGGACTCCTACGAGCAGTACTTC.

The V and J genes are TRBV28 and TRBJ1-2; 7 positions match TRBD1. The CDR3 runs 12 residues. V shed 7 bases, J shed 4 bases, and the junction held 3 bases outside the gene matches. Looked up from germline, CDR1 is MDHEN and CDR2 is SYDVKM. The CDR3 sequence: CASKGQIYGYTF. The CDR3 bases are TGTGCCAGCAAGGGACAGATCTATGGCTACACCTTC.

The V call is TRBV15, the J call TRBJ2-2, with D possibly TRBD1 on 6 matching bases. The CDR3 is 17 amino acids. Germline V gene sequence: CDR1 LNHNV, CDR2 YYDKDF (reference sequence). The V gene lost 5 bases and the J gene lost 1 base, with 17 bases spanning the gap. This chain's CDR3 is CATSANPLQGNTGELFF. The CDR3 nucleotides are TGTGCCACCAGCGCCAACCCTCTACAGGGGAACACCGGGGAGCTGTTTTTT.